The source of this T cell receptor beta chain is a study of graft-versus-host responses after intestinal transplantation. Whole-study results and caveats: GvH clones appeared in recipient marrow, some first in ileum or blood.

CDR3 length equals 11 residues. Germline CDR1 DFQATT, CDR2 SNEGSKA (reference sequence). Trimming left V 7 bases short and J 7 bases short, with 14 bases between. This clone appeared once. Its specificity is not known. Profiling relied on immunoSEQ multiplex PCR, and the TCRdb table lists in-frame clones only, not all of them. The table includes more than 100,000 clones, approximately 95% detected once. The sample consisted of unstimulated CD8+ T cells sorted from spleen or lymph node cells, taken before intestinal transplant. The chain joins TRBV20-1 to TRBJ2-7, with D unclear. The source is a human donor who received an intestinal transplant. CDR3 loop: CSGQVQVEQYF. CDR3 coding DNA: TGCAGTGGTCAGGTCCAAGTGGAGCAGTACTTC.